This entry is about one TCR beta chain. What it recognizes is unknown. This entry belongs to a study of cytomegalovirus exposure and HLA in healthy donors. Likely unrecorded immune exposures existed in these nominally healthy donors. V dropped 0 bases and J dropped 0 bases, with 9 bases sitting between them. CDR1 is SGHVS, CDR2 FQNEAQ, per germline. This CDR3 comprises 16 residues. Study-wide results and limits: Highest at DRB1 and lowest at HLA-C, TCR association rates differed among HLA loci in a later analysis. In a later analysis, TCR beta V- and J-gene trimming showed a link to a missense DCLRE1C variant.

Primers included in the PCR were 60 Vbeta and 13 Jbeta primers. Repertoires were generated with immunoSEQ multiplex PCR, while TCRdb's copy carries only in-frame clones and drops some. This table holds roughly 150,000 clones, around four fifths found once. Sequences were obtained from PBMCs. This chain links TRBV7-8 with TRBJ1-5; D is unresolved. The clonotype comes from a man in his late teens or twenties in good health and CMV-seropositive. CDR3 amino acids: CASSLARGYSNQPQHF. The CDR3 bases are TGTGCCAGCAGCTTAGCGCGGGGTTATAGCAATCAGCCCCAGCATTTT.